Reported below is one TCR beta chain. This specimen includes other DNA sequences encoding the same CDR3. Source study methods: Amplification with reference gene primers provided the estimates of nucleated cell counts. Clones were read by immunoSEQ multiplex PCR, and TCRdb kept only the in-frame ones, dropping some. For V, J and clone size, that table is used; D and trimming come from the DNA. The table includes about 39,000 clones, more than 80% detected once. The data belong to a study of blood T cell repertoires in COVID-19. Germline V CDR1 and CDR2: SGHKS, YYEKEE (reference sequence). Trimming removed 5 bases from V and 2 bases from J, with 11 bases in between. The CDR3 length is 13 residues.

The TCR comes from a man between 45 and 60 years old with active or convalescent COVID-19. The rearrangement uses TRBV5-5 and TRBJ2-7, with a weak D call TRBD1 (5 bases). Material: peripheral blood. The CDR3 DNA follows: TGTGCCAGCAGACCAGACAGCCCCTACGAGCAGTACTTC. Its translation is CASRPDSPYEQYF.